The following is a TCR beta chain sequence with its context. Authors' analysis steps: Reference gene primer amplification yielded estimated nucleated cell counts. Measured with immunoSEQ multiplex PCR; TCRdb has only the in-frame clones, and not every one. That table supplies the V and J calls and clone size; D and trimming were determined from the DNA. This table holds about 70,000 clones, about nine tenths found once. This specimen comes from a study of blood T cell repertoires in COVID-19. Overall study context: COVID-19 samples from acute and convalescent phases originated in the United States, Italy and Spain.

V dropped 1 base and J dropped 0 bases, with 10 bases sitting between them. The CDR3 loop spans 17 amino acids. Per germline, CDR1 SGHTA and CDR2 FQGNSA. The chain joins TRBV7-2 to TRBJ1-6, with D uncertain. This sequence was found in an elderly woman with active or convalescent COVID-19. Input material: peripheral blood. CDR3 nucleotides: TGTGCCAGCAGCTTAGACAGCCCGAGCTCCTATAATTCACCCCTCCACTTT. Amino acid sequence: CASSLDSPSSYNSPLHF.